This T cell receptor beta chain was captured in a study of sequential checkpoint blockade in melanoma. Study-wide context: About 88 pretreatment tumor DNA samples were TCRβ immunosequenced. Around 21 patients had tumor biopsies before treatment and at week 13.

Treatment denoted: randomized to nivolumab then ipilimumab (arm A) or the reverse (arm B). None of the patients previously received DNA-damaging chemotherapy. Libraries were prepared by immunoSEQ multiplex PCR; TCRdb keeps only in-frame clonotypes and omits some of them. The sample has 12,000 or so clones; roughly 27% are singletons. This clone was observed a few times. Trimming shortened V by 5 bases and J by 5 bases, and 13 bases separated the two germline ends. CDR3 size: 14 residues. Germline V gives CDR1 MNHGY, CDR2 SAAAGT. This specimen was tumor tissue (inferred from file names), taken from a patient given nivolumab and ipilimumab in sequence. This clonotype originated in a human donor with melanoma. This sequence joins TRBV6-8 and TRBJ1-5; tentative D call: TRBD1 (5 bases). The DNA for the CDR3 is TGTGCCAGCAGTCGGCAGGGCAGCCATCAGCCCCAGCATTTT. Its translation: CASSRQGSHQPQHF.